The present T cell receptor (beta chain) was sequenced within a study of shared clonotypes between healthy human individuals. Germline-derived CDR1 and CDR2 are SGHDT and YYEEEE. With 0 bases removed from V and 3 bases from J, the gap between germline ends came to 11 bases. The CDR3 runs to 15 residues. Assay: immunoSEQ multiplex PCR; the TCRdb copy retains only in-frame clones and omits some. The repertoire has some 900,000 clones, over 75% of them found once; the top ten carry approximately 1.5%. Study-wide points: Generation probabilities were higher for clonotypes shared across all four sorted-subset donors than for unshared ones.

As concerns this clone: Antigen unknown.

Material: memory CD4+ T cells sorted from blood. Stated subset: CD45RA-negative fraction. The receptor's source is a man younger than 35 in good health. The chain is built from TRBV5-6 and TRBJ2-3; D may be TRBD1 (5 bases). CDR3: CASSLEAQGTDTQYF. CDR3 DNA sequence: TGTGCCAGCAGCTTGGAGGCGCAGGGTACAGATACGCAGTATTTT.